This TCR beta chain was found in a study of blood T cells in healthy people across ages. Total RNA was extracted at no less than 5 micrograms per sample. V gave up 5 bases and J gave up 6 bases; unmatched junction bases: 10. CDR1 KGHDR and CDR2 SFDVKD come from the germline V gene. This CDR3 region has 16 residues. It was with a sample-barcoded 5' primer and a J-beta primer mix that a second PCR of roughly 7 to 12 cycles was run. TCRdb re-derived calls from the 5' RACE reads in MiXCR, one entry per CDR3 protein. Of approximately 780,000 distinct CDR3 sequences in the sample, about a quarter were seen once. These same records also appear under a second study, on T cells of mothers and their children.

The source material was blood. The clonotype comes from a boy between 10 and 17 years old in good health. The V call is TRBV24-1, the J call TRBJ1-4; 8 nucleotides align to TRBD1. Written as DNA, the CDR3 is TGTGCCACCAGTGGCCGCAAGGACAGGGAGGATGAAAAACTGTTTTTT. The encoded protein is CATSGRKDREDEKLFF.